This T cell receptor beta chain was recovered during a study of STAT5B mutations in CD4+ large granular lymphocyte leukemia. Whole-study findings and limits: Top patient clones used TRBV06 genes more often: 8/27 versus 2/35 in controls.

The protocol was immunoSEQ multiplex PCR, while the TCRdb copy is restricted to in-frame clones and leaves out a portion. The sample has approximately 32,000 clones, around 67% seen once. This clone was found a few times. Its antigen is unknown. The CDR3 totals 12 residues. V was shortened by 1 base and J by 4 bases, with 7 bases between the two germline ends. The germline gives CDR1 GTSNPN, CDR2 SVGIG (reference sequence). The V and J genes are TRBV30 and TRBJ1-2; tentative D call: TRBD1 (5 bases). The sequencing input was CD4+ T cells from blood buffy coats. The sequence was obtained from a human donor in good health. CDR3 DNA sequence: TGTGCCTGGAGTGGAGGGGTCTATGGCTACACCTTC. Translated, it gives CAWSGGVYGYTF.